The 19 T cell receptor beta chains presented below share a single source sample, sequenced in a study of radiation and T cells in renal cell carcinoma. Time point of the sample: blood 4 weeks post-SBRT, at nephrectomy. Treatment described: 15 Gy SBRT to primary tumor, nephrectomy 4 weeks later. Some clones are missing from TCRdb's copy, which holds only in-frame ones; the method was immunoSEQ multiplex PCR. This repertoire shows roughly 86,000 clones, around four fifths found once; its top ten account for 9.4%. Here the sequenced sample was blood, taken from a patient whose treatment included radiotherapy and nephrectomy. The receptors originated from a man between 45 and 60 years old with renal cell carcinoma.

The V and J genes are TRBV6-5 and TRBJ2-1; D not resolved. V was pared by 4 bases and J by 8 bases, with 15 bases between. In germline, CDR1 is MNHEY, CDR2 SVGAGI. The CDR3 has 14 residues. The CDR3 sequence: CASSSVLALHEQFF. CDR3 sequence (DNA): TGTGCCAGCAGTTCCGTTCTGGCCTTGCATGAGCAGTTCTTC.

The chain recombines TRBV10-3 with TRBJ2-3; D possibly corresponds to TRBD2 (6 bases). Per germline, CDR1 ENHRY and CDR2 SYGVKD. The CDR3 has 13 residues. The V end lost 10 bases, the J end lost 10 bases, and 21 bases lay between the germline ends. CDR3 DNA sequence: TGTGCCACCTCTAGACTAGTTAAAGAGCCGCAGTATTTT. Protein product: CATSRLVKEPQYF.

There are a few counts of this clone. Germline is not matched at one junction end, which may reflect a read error. The chain employs TRBV7-7 and TRBJ1-3; D is unresolved. This CDR3 comprises 15 residues. The germline V gene encodes CDR1 SSHAT and CDR2 FNYEAQ (reference sequence). DNA for the CDR3: TGTGCTAGCAGCCTCGATGGAGGATCGGGAAACACCATATATTTT. This encodes CASSLDGGSGNTIYF.

CDR3 sequence: CASMGVSYNSPLHF. CDR3 nucleotide sequence: TGTGCCAGCATGGGAGTTTCCTATAATTCACCCCTCCACTTT. The V and J genes are TRBV6-1 and TRBJ1-6; unclear D gene. This CDR3 has 14 amino acids. Between the trimmed V and J ends, which lost 7 bases and 1 base, there was a span of 8 bases. The germline V gene encodes CDR1 MNHNS and CDR2 SASEGT.

The chain couples TRBV15 to TRBJ1-3; D perhaps matches TRBD1 (5 bases). Germline V gene lookup returns CDR1 LNHNV and CDR2 YYDKDF (reference sequence). Between the trimmed V and J ends, which lost 0 bases and 4 bases, there was a span of 16 bases. This CDR3 comprises 17 residues. The CDR3 nucleotides are TGTGCCACCAGCAGAGAGGCCCAGGGTCGATCCGGAAACACCATATATTTT. This gives the protein CATSREAQGRSGNTIYF.

The rearrangement joins TRBV4-1 to TRBJ2-1; tentatively, D is TRBD1 (5 bases). Trimming removed 0 bases from V and 7 bases from J, with 10 bases in between. The length of the CDR3 is 14 residues. Germline values: CDR1 MGHRA, CDR2 YSYEKL. The CDR3 sequence is CASSQEQTANEQFF. CDR3 DNA: TGCGCCAGCAGCCAAGAACAGACAGCGAATGAGCAGTTCTTC.

This chain connects TRBV7-9 to TRBJ1-2; D is possibly TRBD1 (5 bases). V gave up 5 bases and J gave up 4 bases, with 20 bases separating them. Germline-derived CDR1 and CDR2 are SEHNR and FQNEAQ (reference sequence). The CDR3 totals 16 residues. CDR3 DNA: TGTGCCAGCAGCCCCGGACAAGCCCCATCTTCCTATGGCTACACCTTC. Residues: CASSPGQAPSSYGYTF.

The rearrangement links TRBV2 to TRBJ2-7; D remains unclear. Looked up from germline, CDR1 is SNHLY and CDR2 is FYNNEI. V lost 1 base and J lost 0, with 10 bases in between. This CDR3 comprises 15 residues. CDR3: CASSEEGRLSYEQYF. The CDR3 region has the DNA TGTGCCAGCAGTGAAGAGGGCAGGCTCTCCTACGAGCAGTACTTC.

The chain couples TRBV6-5 to TRBJ2-5; the D is unclear. The CDR3 contains 13 residues. V was trimmed by 1 base and J by 3 bases, leaving 6 bases between them. Germline CDR1 reads MNHEY; CDR2 reads SVGAGI. The CDR3 DNA follows: TGTGCCAGCAGTTACTACCACAAAGAGACCCAGTACTTC. Amino acid sequence: CASSYYHKETQYF.

The chain couples TRBV28 to TRBJ1-5; the match to TRBD1 covers 10 bases. The CDR3 has 15 residues. Germline CDR1 is MDHEN and CDR2 is SYDVKM. V shed 7 bases and J 5 bases; nucleotides not matched to a gene: 8. The CDR3 bases are TGTGCCAGCATGGGACTGGGACAGGGGCATCAGCCCCAGCATTTT. The encoded protein is CASMGLGQGHQPQHF.

This chain joins TRBV28 and TRBJ1-3; TRBD1 agrees at 10 bases. The V segment lost 4 bases and the J segment 3 bases; nucleotides outside the gene matches: 12. Germline V gene data show CDR1 as MDHEN and CDR2 as SYDVKM. The CDR3 is 18 amino acids. This CDR3 is CASSSRRDRGIDGNTIYF. CDR3 coding DNA: TGTGCCAGCAGTTCTCGTCGGGACAGGGGAATAGATGGAAACACCATATATTTT. The variable domain in full, completed from reference TRBV28 and TRBJ1-3, reads DVKVTQSSRYLVKRTGEKVFLECVQDMDHENMFWYRQDPGLGLRLIYFSYDVKMKEKGDIPEGYSVSREKKERFSLILESASTNQTSMYLCASSSRRDRGIDGNTIYFGEGSWLTVV.

The gene calls are TRBV7-2 and TRBJ1-1; no clear D. Looked up from germline, CDR1 is SGHTA and CDR2 is FQGNSA. This CDR3 has 14 residues. The V and J ends lost 5 bases and 3 bases respectively, with 13 bases between them. The CDR3 bases are TGTGCCAGCAGCCAAGGGTTCGCGTACACTGAAGCTTTCTTT. Residues: CASSQGFAYTEAFF.

The table lists this clone with a count of one. The chain links TRBV7-9 to TRBJ2-3; TRBD2 aligns across 11 bases. CDR1 is SEHNR and CDR2 is FQNEAQ in the germline V gene (reference sequence). Trimming removed 5 bases from V and 3 bases from J; junction bases left unmatched: 4. The CDR3 length is 15 residues. CDR3 coding DNA: TGTGCCAGCAGCCCGGGACTAGCGGAAACAGATACGCAGTATTTT. Translating gives CASSPGLAETDTQYF.

V usage is TRBV27 and J usage is TRBJ1-1; 8 positions match TRBD1. The CDR3 spans 12 residues. Trimming took 5 bases from V and 6 from J; bases not matched to a gene: 2. CDR1 and CDR2 from the germline V gene are MNHEY and SMNVEV (reference sequence). The DNA of the CDR3 is TGTGCCAGCAGTGACAGGGGCGCTGAAGCTTTCTTT. Translated, it gives CASSDRGAEAFF.

In DNA, the CDR3 is TGTGCCAGCTCACAGGGCCGGGACAGGGTCACTGAAGCTTTCTTT. Its protein is CASSQGRDRVTEAFF. This chain joins TRBV18 and TRBJ1-1; 9 nucleotides agree with TRBD1. The J segment lost 4 bases and the V segment lost 4 bases, leaving 7 bases of the junction unmatched. CDR1 is KGHSH and CDR2 is LQKENI in the germline V gene. The CDR3 runs to 15 residues. Drawing the rest from reference TRBV18 and TRBJ1-1, the complete variable domain is NAGVMQNPRHLVRRRGQEARLRCSPMKGHSHVYWYRQLPEEGLKFMVYLQKENIIDESGMPKERFSAEFPKEGPSILRIQQVVRGDSAAYFCASSQGRDRVTEAFFGQGTRLTVV.

The chain has TRBV18 and TRBJ1-5, with unresolved D. Trimming took off 3 bases at V and 3 bases at J, with 15 bases between the two ends. The germline gives CDR1 KGHSH, CDR2 LQKENI. The CDR3 totals 16 residues. CDR3: CASSPSDASSNQPQHF. CDR3 DNA sequence: TGTGCCAGCTCACCGAGCGACGCAAGCTCCAATCAGCCCCAGCATTTT.

The chain carries TRBV7-2 and TRBJ2-7; D might be TRBD1 (5 bases). This CDR3 spans 14 amino acids. Germline V gene sequence: CDR1 SGHTA, CDR2 FQGNSA. V dropped 4 bases and J dropped 2 bases, with 12 bases sitting between them. Written as DNA, the CDR3 is TGTGCCAGCAGCTCTCGACAGAGCCCCTACGAGCAGTACTTC. This sequence encodes CASSSRQSPYEQYF.

The J gene is TRBJ2-7, the V gene TRBV6-1; 9 nucleotides agree with TRBD2. CDR1 and CDR2 (germline): MNHNS, SASEGT. The CDR3 extends over 14 amino acids. J was trimmed by 0 bases and V by 8 bases; bases with no gene match: 5. CDR3 residues: CASPKTSGSYEQYF. In nucleotides, the CDR3 is TGTGCCAGCCCGAAGACTAGCGGCTCCTACGAGCAGTACTTC.

As regards this clone: An end of the junction differs from the germline gene, which may be a read error. The chain joins TRBV28 to TRBJ2-7; D is perhaps TRBD1 (8 bases). This CDR3 contains 12 residues. Germline V gene lookup returns CDR1 MDHEN and CDR2 SYDVKM. The CDR3 reads CASSFLRTGRDF. The CDR3 nucleotides read TGTGCCAGCAGTTTTCTTCGGACAGGGAGGGACTTC. Filled out from reference TRBV28 and TRBJ2-7, the complete variable domain reads DVKVTQSSRYLVKRTGEKVFLECVQDMDHENMFWYRQDPGLGLRLIYFSYDVKMKEKGDIPEGYSVSREKKERFSLILESASTNQTSMYLCASSFLRTGRDFGPGTRLTVT.